This TCR beta chain was retrieved from a study of CD8 T cells in ankylosing spondylitis. Whole-study findings and limits: Apparently characteristic of ankylosing spondylitis blood was a TCR beta motif (eight highly homologous variants).

Quantitative 5'-RACE with molecular barcodes was used to make the TCR beta libraries. A single record per CDR3 protein comes from TCRdb applying MiXCR to the 5' RACE reads. Among 750,000 to 850,000 distinct CDR3 sequences listed, about 10% were seen once. The CDR3 loop spans 14 amino acids. V lost 0 bases and J lost 1, with 7 bases in between. The V gene's germline CDR1 is KGHSH and CDR2 LQKENI. On this clonotype itself: The antigen remains unidentified.

This sequence originates from a male donor with ankylosing spondylitis. The sample was blood, either unsorted or a sorted T cell fraction (not recorded which). The J gene is TRBJ2-7, the V gene TRBV18; D is ambiguous. The CDR3 protein is CASSPPRWSYEQYF. CDR3 coding DNA: TGTGCCAGCTCACCACCGAGGTGGTCCTACGAGCAGTACTTC.